This is a list of T cell receptor beta chains from one sample in a study of prognosis after radiotherapy for stage I lung cancer. From the multiplex PCR reads, TCRdb called clonotypes with MiXCR, one entry per CDR3 protein. The repertoire consists of over 14,000 distinct CDR3 sequences, with 25% to 35% occurring once and the leading ten covering approximately 10%. The sample in question was PBMCs, obtained before or after stereotactic body radiation therapy (not recorded which). These receptors originate from a donor over 45 with non-small cell lung cancer. CDR3s include the opening cysteine and the closing phenylalanine or tryptophan. The order of the fields is J gene, clone size, V gene, D gene, CDR3 DNA, CDR3 protein. The D gene is left open where the match is weak. Clone size is stated in some rows and not others, as once, few, many or a class when expanded.

TRBJ1-2 | many | TRBV20-1 | NA | TGCAGTGCTAGCGTGTCAGGTACTAACTATGGTTACACCTTC | CSASVSGTNYGYTF
TRBJ2-1 | many | TRBV30 | TRBD2 | TGTGCTCAGACCCGACTAGCGGGAGTATATGAGCAGTTCTTC | CAQTRLAGVYEQFF
TRBJ1-1 | many | TRBV9 | NA | TGTGCCAGCAGCATTAGCCCGAAGGCTGAAGCTTTCTTT | CASSISPKAEAFF
TRBJ2-3 | many | TRBV19 | TRBD1 | TGTGCCAGTAGTACGTACAGGGGAGAAGACACAGATACGCAGTATTTT | CASSTYRGEDTDTQYF
TRBJ1-6 | medium-sized | TRBV20-1 | TRBD1 | TGCAGTGCTAGAGAGACGACAGGGTTTTATTCACCCCTCCACTTT | CSARETTGFYSPLHF
TRBJ1-2 | NA | TRBV28 | NA | TGTGCCAGCAGTTTAAGCGCCTATGGCTACACCTTC | CASSLSAYGYTF
TRBJ2-5 | many | TRBV2 | NA | TGTGCCATCCGGGCCTTGGAAGAGACCCAGTACTTC | CAIRALEETQYF
TRBJ1-1 | many | TRBV28 | TRBD1 | TGTGCCAGCCGCCAGGGGGGGGGGAACACTGAAGCTTTCTTT | CASRQGGGNTEAFF
TRBJ2-7 | many | TRBV7-3 | TRBD2 | TGTGCCAGCAGCTTGTCCGGGACTAACTACGAGCAGTACTTC | CASSLSGTNYEQYF
TRBJ2-7 | many | TRBV12-3/TRBV12-4 | TRBD1 | TGTGCCAGCACCTCAAGGGGACAGGGAGAGCAGTACTTC | CASTSRGQGEQYF
TRBJ2-7 | NA | TRBV19 | NA | TGTGCCAGCTTGTCGTGCTACGAGCAGTACTTC | CASLSCYEQYF
TRBJ2-1 | medium-sized | TRBV6-5 | NA | TGTGCCAGCAGTTACTACGGGAGACACAATGAGCAGTTCTTC | CASSYYGRHNEQFF
TRBJ2-7 | medium-sized | TRBV28 | TRBD1 | TGTGCCAGCAGACTCACACAAGGGACAGCGGAAGAGCAGTACTTC | CASRLTQGTAEEQYF
TRBJ2-6 | many | TRBV10-3 | NA | TGTGCCATCAGTGAGTCGTCGATTCTTGGGATTGGGGCCAACGTCCTGACTTTC | CAISESSILGIGANVLTF
TRBJ2-3 | NA | TRBV6-1 | NA | TGTGCCAGCGTAAATGCCGTCTCCACAGATACGCAGTATTTT | CASVNAVSTDTQYF
TRBJ2-1 | many | TRBV6-8 | TRBD2 | TGTGCCAGCCTTCCTAGCGGGAGGATGGGTGAGCAGTTCTTC | CASLPSGRMGEQFF
TRBJ2-7 | medium-sized | TRBV28 | TRBD2 | TGTGCCAGCAAACTAGCGGGAGGGCCCAACGAGCAGTACTTC | CASKLAGGPNEQYF
TRBJ1-6 | NA | TRBV28 | TRBD1 | TGTGGCAGGGGACAGGGAGCGCGGCTCTCACCCCTCCACTTT | CGRGQGARLSPLHF
TRBJ2-5 | NA | TRBV20-1 | TRBD2 | TGCAGTGCTAGACCAGATAGCGGGAGGTCCCAAGAGACCCAGTACTTC | CSARPDSGRSQETQYF
TRBJ2-6 | medium-sized | TRBV27 | NA | TGTGCCAGCAGCCGCCGGCGCTCTGGGGCCAACGTCCTGACTTTC | CASSRRRSGANVLTF
TRBJ1-1 | many | TRBV6-1 | NA | TGTGCCAGCAGACCCGGACCCAAAAGCAGGGCTTTCTTT | CASRPGPKSRAFF
TRBJ2-7 | NA | TRBV20-1 | TRBD2 | TGCAGTGCTAGTCTATCCGGGGGACTAGCGGGAGTAATTTCCTACGAGCAGTACTTC | CSASLSGGLAGVISYEQYF
TRBJ2-1 | many | TRBV20-1 | TRBD2 | TGCAGTGCCCACGGCGGACTAGCGGGAGTCGTTGAGCAGTTCTTC | CSAHGGLAGVVEQFF
TRBJ2-7 | many | TRBV18 | NA | TGTGCCAGCTCACCACCTACCTACGAAGGCTACGAGCAGTACTTC | CASSPPTYEGYEQYF
TRBJ1-6 | NA | TRBV6-2/TRBV6-3 | NA | TGTGCCAGCAACGGAAGAATCGGGGATTCACCCCTCCACTTT | CASNGRIGDSPLHF
TRBJ2-5 | many | TRBV5-6 | TRBD2 | TGTGCCAGCAGCAGCCTAGCGGGAGGAGGTGAGACCCAGTACTTC | CASSSLAGGGETQYF
TRBJ1-1 | medium-sized | TRBV28 | NA | TGTGCCAGCAGGTGGGCGAACACTGAAGCTTTCTTT | CASRWANTEAFF
TRBJ2-1 | many | TRBV3-1 | TRBD2 | TGTGCCAGCAGCCCTCGGGGGAGGGGCTACAATGAGCAGTTCTTC | CASSPRGRGYNEQFF
TRBJ2-7 | many | TRBV2 | TRBD2 | TGTGCCAAGATAGCGGGAGGGCCCCCCTACGAGCAGTACTTC | CAKIAGGPPYEQYF
TRBJ2-1 | NA | TRBV27 | NA | TGTGCCAACAGTTTGCGGGACACCTACTACAATGAGCAGTTCTTC | CANSLRDTYYNEQFF
TRBJ1-3 | many | TRBV2 | NA | TGTGCCAGCAGTGAGGACCGAAACTTGGGCACCATATATTTT | CASSEDRNLGTIYF
TRBJ2-1 | medium-sized | TRBV5-1 | TRBD2 | TGCGCCAAGGGACTAGCGACTGACAATGAGCAGTTCTTC | CAKGLATDNEQFF
TRBJ1-5 | many | TRBV19 | TRBD1 | TGTGCCAGTAGTACGACAGGGCTTCAGCCCCAGCATTTT | CASSTTGLQPQHF
TRBJ1-6 | medium-sized | TRBV3-1 | NA | TGTGCCAGCAGCCGAGATAGTTCACCCCTCCACTTT | CASSRDSSPLHF
TRBJ1-4 | many | TRBV28 | TRBD1 | TGTGCCAGCAGTAAAGGGACAGCAACTAATGAAAAACTGTTTTTT | CASSKGTATNEKLFF